The T cell receptor (beta chain) described here comes from a study of T cells after yellow fever vaccination. Overall study context: When fractions had low cell numbers, they were prepared with SMART-Seq v4 Ultra Low Input.

This clonotype was recorded at least ten times. As yet, its antigen is unknown. The authors made TCR cDNA by 5'RACE template switching, adding a universal primer site and UMIs. TCRdb re-analysed the 5' RACE reads in MiXCR, keeping a single row per CDR3 protein. This table has 240,000 or so distinct CDR3 sequences, roughly 7.2% appearing once. V dropped 5 bases and J dropped 0 bases, with 10 bases sitting between them. CDR1 is SGHTA and CDR2 is FQGNSA in the germline V gene. The CDR3 is 14 residues long. Study conclusions and caveats: The CD4 and CD8 compartments had a small share of their clonotypes in common.

The source of this sequence is a man in his thirties or forties who received the YFV17D yellow fever vaccine. The J gene is TRBJ1-2, the V gene TRBV7-2, with D tentatively TRBD1 (5 bases). Specimen: CD4+ T cells sorted from PBMCs, collected 15 days after the yellow fever booster vaccination. In DNA, the CDR3 is TGTGCCAGCAGCCCGGACATACCTAACTATGGCTACACCTTC. As protein: CASSPDIPNYGYTF.